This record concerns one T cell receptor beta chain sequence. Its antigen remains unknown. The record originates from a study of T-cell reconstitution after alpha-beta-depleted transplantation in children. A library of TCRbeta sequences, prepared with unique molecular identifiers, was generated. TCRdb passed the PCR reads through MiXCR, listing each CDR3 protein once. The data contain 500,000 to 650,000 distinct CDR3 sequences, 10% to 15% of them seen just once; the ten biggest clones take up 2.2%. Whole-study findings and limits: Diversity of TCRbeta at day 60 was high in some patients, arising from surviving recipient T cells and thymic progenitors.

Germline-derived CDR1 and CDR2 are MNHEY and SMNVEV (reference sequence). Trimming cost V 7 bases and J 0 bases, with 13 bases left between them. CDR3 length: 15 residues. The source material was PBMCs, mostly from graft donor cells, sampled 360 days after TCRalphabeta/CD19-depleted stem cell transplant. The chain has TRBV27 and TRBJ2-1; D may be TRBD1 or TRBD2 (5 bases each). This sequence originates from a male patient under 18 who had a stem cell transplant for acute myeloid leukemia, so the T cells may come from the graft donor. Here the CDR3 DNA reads TGTGCCAGCAAACACGGGACGCGCTCCTACAATGAGCAGTTCTTC. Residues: CASKHGTRSYNEQFF.